This T cell receptor beta chain was recorded in a study of T cells in Graves' hyperthyroidism and ophthalmopathy. There are many counts of this clonotype. CDR1 and CDR2 (germline): LNHDA, SQIVND (reference sequence). The CDR3 loop spans 13 amino acids. Trimming pared 4 bases from V and 2 bases from J, leaving 9 bases between. The investigators amplified TCR beta CDR3 regions from RNA transcripts. A first-round RT-PCR of the TCR CDR3 used the HTBI primer set. TCRdb fed the multiplex PCR reads into MiXCR, producing one record per CDR3 protein. Here the sample spans hundreds of thousands of distinct CDR3 sequences, around 15% being singletons.

The sequence came from a woman aged 18-29 years with Graves' hyperthyroidism. The sample comprised blood. The V call is TRBV19, the J call TRBJ2-7; weak D call: TRBD1 (6 bases). CDR3 loop: CASSTGTPYEQYF. Here the CDR3 DNA reads TGTGCCAGTAGTACCGGGACACCCTACGAGCAGTACTTC.